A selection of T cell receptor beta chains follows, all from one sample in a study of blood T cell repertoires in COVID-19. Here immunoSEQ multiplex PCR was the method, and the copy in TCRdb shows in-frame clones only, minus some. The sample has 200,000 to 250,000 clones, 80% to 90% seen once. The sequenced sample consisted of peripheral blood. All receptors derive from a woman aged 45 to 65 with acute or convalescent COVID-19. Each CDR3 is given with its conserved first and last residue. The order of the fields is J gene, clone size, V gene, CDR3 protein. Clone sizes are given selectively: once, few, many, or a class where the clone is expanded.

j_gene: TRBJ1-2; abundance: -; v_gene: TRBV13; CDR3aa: CASSVAIGENPNYGYTF
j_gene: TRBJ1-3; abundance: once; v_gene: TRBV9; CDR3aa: CASSANPGGSGNTIYF
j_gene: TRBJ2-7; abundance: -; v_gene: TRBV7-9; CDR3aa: CASSSLGLAGSIDSYEQYF
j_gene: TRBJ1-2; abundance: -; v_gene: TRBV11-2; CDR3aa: CASSLEAAVGQGANYGYTF
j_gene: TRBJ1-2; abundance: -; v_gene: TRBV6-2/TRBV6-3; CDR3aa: CASSDRQYGYTF
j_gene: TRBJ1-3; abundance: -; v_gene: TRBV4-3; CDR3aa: CASSQDVGGTAGNTIYF
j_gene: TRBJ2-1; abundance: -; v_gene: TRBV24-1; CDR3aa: CATSDPSDSDNEQFF
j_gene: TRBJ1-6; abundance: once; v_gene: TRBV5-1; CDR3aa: CASSWDRPSYNSPLHF
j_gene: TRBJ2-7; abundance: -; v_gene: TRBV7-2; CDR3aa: CASSLRGGTLYEQYF
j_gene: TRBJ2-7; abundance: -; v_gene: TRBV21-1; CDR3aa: CASDGVASYEQYF
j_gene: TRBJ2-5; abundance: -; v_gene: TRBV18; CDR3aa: CASSPVERETQYF
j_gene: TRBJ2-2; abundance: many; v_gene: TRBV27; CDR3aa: CASSLSRREGPWTGELFF
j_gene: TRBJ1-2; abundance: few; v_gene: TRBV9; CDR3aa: CASSGRQGRSGYTF
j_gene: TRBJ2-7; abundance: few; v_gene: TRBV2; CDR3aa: CASGQNREPNEQYF
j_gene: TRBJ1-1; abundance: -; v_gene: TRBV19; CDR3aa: CASSIRGQGTEAFF
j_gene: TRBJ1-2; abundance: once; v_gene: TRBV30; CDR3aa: CAWSEDIRYGYTF
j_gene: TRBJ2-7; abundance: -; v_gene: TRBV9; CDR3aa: CASSVGSGGLYEQYF
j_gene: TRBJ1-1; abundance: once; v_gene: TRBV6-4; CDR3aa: CASSEQVNTEAFF
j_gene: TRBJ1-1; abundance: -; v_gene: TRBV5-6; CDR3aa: CASSFLQGAPNTEAFF
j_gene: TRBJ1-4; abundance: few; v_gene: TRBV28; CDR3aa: CASSLGTVNEKLFF
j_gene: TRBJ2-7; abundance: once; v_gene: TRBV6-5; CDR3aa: CAGSTGPLSYEQYF
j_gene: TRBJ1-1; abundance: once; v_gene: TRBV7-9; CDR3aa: CASNWDRGTTEAFF
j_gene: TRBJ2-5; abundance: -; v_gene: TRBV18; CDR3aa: CASSPRDRAGEAQYF
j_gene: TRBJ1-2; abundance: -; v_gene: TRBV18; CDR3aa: CASSPPAPEVYGYTF
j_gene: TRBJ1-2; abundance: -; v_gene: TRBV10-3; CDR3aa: CAISSDLGYTF
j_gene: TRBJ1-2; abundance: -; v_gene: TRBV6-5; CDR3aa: CASSYSPLYGYTF
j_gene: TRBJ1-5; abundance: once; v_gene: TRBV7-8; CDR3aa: CASSLDGVGYQPQHF
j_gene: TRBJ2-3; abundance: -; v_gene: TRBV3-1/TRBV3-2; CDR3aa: CASSPPGALTQYF
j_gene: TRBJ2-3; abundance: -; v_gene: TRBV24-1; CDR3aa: CATSDQSGGASTDTQYF
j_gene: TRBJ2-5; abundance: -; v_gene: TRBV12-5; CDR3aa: CASGLGQKGTQYF
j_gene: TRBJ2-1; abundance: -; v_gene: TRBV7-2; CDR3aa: CASSSHTSFPYNEQFF
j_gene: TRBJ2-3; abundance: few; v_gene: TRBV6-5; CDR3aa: CASSYSSPPGTDTQYF
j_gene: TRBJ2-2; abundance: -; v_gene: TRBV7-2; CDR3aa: CASSLWATKAGELFF
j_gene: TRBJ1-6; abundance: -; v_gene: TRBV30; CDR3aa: CAWSGGNSPLHF
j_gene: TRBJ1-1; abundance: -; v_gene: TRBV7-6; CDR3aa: CASSLTPGGLNTEAFF
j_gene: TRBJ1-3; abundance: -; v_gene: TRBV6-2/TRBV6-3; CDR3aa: CASSYAGTGDSSGNTIYF
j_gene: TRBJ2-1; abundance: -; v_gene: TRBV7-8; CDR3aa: CASSFVSGGARNEQFF
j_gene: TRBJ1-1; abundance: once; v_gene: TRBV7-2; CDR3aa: CASSLVRDTEAFF
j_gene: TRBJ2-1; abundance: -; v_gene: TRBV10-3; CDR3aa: CAISDRGSYNEQFF
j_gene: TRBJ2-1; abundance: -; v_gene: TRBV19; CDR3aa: CASSTRDTDYNEQFF
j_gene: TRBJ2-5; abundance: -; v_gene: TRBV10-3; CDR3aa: CAAGGFGQETQYF
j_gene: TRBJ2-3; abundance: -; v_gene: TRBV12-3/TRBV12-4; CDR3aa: CASRASGADTQYF
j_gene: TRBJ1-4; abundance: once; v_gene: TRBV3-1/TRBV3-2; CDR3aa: CASSGRTGEYEKLFF
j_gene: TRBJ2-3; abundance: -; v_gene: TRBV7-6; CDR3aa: CASSFGLAGGGDTQYF
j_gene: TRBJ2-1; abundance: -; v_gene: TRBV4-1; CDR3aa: CASSHSLLAGAEGFF
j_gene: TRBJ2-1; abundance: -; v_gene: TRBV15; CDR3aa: CATSRDRDEQFF
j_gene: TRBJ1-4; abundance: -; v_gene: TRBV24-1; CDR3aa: CATSDSKGGGEKLFF